Listed below are T cell receptor beta chains from one sample, sequenced in a study of T cell repertoires in cytomegalovirus infection. TCRdb reanalysed the reads using MiXCR and keeps one entry per CDR3 protein. The sample contains roughly 990,000 distinct CDR3 sequences, about 33% of which appear only once. These receptors' targets are unknown. Material: cultured CD8+ T cells from PBMCs, obtained from culture after CMV antigen stimulation. The receptor source for this set is a human donor in good health (CMV status not recorded). Some clones in this sample may be carry-over from other donors' samples. CDR3s include the opening cysteine and the closing phenylalanine or tryptophan.

j_call v_call cdr3_aa
TRBJ2-3 TRBV4-1 CASSQVEGITDTQYF
TRBJ1-1 TRBV2 CASPQGNTEAFF
TRBJ1-5 TRBV27 CASSLSTPYQPRHF
TRBJ1-5 TRBV7-2 CASSPRGFRGTTPHPNQPQHF
TRBJ2-4 TRBV11-1 CASSLEASGGLAKNIQYF
TRBJ1-1 TRBV27 CASSFNRGPVLNTEAFF
TRBJ2-7 TRBV4-1 CASSQGAGTAYEQYF
TRBJ2-2 TRBV24-1 CATSVAPANTGELFF
TRBJ1-5 TRBV27 CASSTHRTDQPQHF
TRBJ1-5 TRBV10-3 CAICELGLTSNQPQHF
TRBJ1-1 TRBV2 CASRSGPAVDRDTEAFF
TRBJ2-3 TRBV7-7 CASSTLTGVTDTQYF
TRBJ2-7 TRBV19 CASSGGFEVEEQYF
TRBJ1-5 TRBV19 CASRVGHYSNQPQHF
TRBJ2-2 TRBV7-6 CASSFYRKAGELFF
TRBJ1-2 TRBV7-6 CASSDRDRVGYGYTF
TRBJ2-1 TRBV18 CVSSPIGLAGEQFF
TRBJ1-2 TRBV7-2 CASSQGTSLVGGYTF
TRBJ2-1 TRBV6-2/TRBV6-3 CASSYSRGAPYNEQFF
TRBJ2-2 TRBV27 CASRGGGMNTGELFF
TRBJ1-1 TRBV11-2 CASSLEGSFQWGNTEAFF
TRBJ2-1 TRBV5-6 CASSFGTGQVEQFF
TRBJ2-3 TRBV19 CASSDWVDRVGEGHGTDTQYF
TRBJ1-5 TRBV19 CASQDSGTGNNQPQHF
TRBJ1-2 TRBV6-6 CASSGRTGYGYTF
TRBJ1-2 TRBV7-6 CASSLEGVARPANYGYTF
TRBJ2-2 TRBV29-1 CSVYGDYTGELFF
TRBJ2-7 TRBV7-9 CASSSNFIPGLQYF
TRBJ2-4 TRBV7-8 CASSLYGGTNIQYF
TRBJ2-6 TRBV19 CASSIEGRGAGANVLTF
TRBJ2-3 TRBV5-6 CASSSKGGGAPVDTQYF
TRBJ2-7 TRBV5-5 CASSSVPGQGKYEQYF
TRBJ2-3 TRBV2 CASGTPEGTDTQYF
TRBJ2-2 TRBV5-5 CASNSPGLAPGELFF
TRBJ1-5 TRBV7-2 CASSLAQGNQPQHF
TRBJ1-1 TRBV5-1 CTSSLWDSGTEAFF